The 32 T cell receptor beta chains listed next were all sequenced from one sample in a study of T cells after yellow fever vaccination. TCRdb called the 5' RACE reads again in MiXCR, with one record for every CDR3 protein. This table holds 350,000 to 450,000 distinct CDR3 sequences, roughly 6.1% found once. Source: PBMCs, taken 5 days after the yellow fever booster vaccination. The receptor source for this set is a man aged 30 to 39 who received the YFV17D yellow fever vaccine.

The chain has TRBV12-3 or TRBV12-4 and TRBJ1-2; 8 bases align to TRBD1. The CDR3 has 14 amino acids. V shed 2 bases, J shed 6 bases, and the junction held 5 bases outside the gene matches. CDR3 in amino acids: CASSLRQGKNGYTF. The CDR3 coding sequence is TGTGCCAGCAGTTTACGACAGGGGAAGAATGGCTACACCTTC.

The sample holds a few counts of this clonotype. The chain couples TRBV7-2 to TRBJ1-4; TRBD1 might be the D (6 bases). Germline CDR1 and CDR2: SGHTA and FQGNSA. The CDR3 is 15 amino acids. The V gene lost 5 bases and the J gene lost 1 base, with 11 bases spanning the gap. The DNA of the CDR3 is TGTGCCAGCAGCCCCCAGGACAGAACTAATGAAAAACTGTTTTTT. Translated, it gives CASSPQDRTNEKLFF. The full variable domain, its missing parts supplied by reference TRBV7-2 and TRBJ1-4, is GAGVSQSPSNKVTEKGKDVELRCDPISGHTALYWYRQSLGQGLEFLIYFQGNSAPDKSGLPSDRFSAERTGGSVSTLTIQRTQQEDSAVYLCASSPQDRTNEKLFFGSGTQLSVL.

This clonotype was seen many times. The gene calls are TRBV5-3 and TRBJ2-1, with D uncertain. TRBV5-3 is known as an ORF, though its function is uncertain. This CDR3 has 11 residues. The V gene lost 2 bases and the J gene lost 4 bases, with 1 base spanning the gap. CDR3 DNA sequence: TGTGCCAGAAGCTTATACAATGAGCAGTTCTTC. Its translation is CARSLYNEQFF.

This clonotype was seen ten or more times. The CDR3 bases are TGTGCCAGCAGCTTAGATGGGGTGAGCTACGAGCAGTACTTC. Its protein is CASSLDGVSYEQYF. V gene TRBV7-9 combines with J gene TRBJ2-7, with D uncertain. Per the germline V gene, CDR1 is SEHNR and CDR2 is FQNEAQ (reference sequence). The CDR3 has 14 residues. With 1 base removed from V and 3 bases from J, the gap between germline ends came to 10 bases.

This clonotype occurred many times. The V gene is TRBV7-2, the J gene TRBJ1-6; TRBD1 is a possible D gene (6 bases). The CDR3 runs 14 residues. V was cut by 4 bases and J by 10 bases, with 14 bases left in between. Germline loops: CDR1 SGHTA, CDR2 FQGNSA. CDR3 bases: TGTGCCAGCAGCTCGATCAGGGGACAATCACCCCTCCACTTT. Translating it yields CASSSIRGQSPLHF.

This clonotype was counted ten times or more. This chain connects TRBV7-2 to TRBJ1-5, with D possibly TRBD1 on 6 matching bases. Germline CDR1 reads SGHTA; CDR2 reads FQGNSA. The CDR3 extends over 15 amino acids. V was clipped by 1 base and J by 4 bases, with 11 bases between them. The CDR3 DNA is TGTGCCAGCAGCTTAGGAGGGACACTTAATCAGCCCCAGCATTTT. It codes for CASSLGGTLNQPQHF.

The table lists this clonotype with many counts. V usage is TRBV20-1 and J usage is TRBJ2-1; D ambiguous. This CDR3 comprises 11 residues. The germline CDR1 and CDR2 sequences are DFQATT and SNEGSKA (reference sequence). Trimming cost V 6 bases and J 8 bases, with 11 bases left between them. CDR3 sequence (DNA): TGCAGTGCCCTCCATAAATATGAGCAGTTCTTC. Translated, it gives CSALHKYEQFF.

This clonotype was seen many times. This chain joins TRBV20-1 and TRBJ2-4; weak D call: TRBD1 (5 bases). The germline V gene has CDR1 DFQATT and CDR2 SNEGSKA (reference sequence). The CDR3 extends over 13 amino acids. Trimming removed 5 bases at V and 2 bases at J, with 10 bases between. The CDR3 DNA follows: TGCAGTGCTGAACAGGAGTCCAAAAACATTCAGTACTTC. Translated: CSAEQESKNIQYF.

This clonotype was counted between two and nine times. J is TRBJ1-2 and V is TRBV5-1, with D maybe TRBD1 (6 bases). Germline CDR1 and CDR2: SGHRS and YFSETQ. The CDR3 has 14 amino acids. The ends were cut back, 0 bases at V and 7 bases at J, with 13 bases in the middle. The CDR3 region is CASSLGQGMPGYTF. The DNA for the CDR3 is TGCGCCAGCAGCTTGGGGCAGGGGATGCCTGGCTACACCTTC.

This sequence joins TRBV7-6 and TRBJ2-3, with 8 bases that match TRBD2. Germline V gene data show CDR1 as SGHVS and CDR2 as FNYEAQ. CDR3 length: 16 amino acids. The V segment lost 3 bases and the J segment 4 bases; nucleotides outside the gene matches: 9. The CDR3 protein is CASSFTGTRVPDTQYF. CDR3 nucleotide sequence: TGTGCCAGCAGCTTCACTGGGACTAGGGTACCAGATACGCAGTATTTT. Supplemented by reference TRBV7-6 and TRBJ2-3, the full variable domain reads GAGVSQSPRYKVTKRGQDVALRCDPISGHVSLYWYRQALGQGPEFLTYFNYEAQQDKSGLPNDRFSAERPEGSISTLTIQRTEQRDSAMYRCASSFTGTRVPDTQYFGPGTRLTVL.

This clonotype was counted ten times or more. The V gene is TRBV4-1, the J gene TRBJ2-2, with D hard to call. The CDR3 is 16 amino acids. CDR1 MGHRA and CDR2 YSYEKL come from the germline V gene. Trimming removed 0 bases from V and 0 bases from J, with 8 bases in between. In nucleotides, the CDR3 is TGCGCCAGCAGCCAAGATGACGGACCGAACACCGGGGAGCTGTTTTTT. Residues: CASSQDDGPNTGELFF.

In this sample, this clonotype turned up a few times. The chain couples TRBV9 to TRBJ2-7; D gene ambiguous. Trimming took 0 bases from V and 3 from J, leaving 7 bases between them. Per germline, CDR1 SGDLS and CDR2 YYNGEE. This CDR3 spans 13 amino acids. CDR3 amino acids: CASSVAWGYEQYF. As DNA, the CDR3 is TGTGCCAGCAGCGTAGCTTGGGGCTACGAGCAGTACTTC.

CDR3 in amino acids: CASSQGEKSYGYTF. CDR3 coding DNA: TGTGCCAGCAGCCAAGGGGAAAAGAGCTATGGCTACACCTTC. The chain couples TRBV4-2 to TRBJ1-2, with unresolved D. With 1 base removed from V and 4 bases from J, the gap between germline ends came to 10 bases. Germline-derived CDR1 and CDR2 are LGHNA and YNFKEQ. There are 14 residues in the CDR3.

CDR3 sequence (DNA): TGTGCCAGCAGTTCTCCGGGCACCCCCTTCTTT. This translates into CASSSPGTPFF. The V call is TRBV12-3 or TRBV12-4, the J call TRBJ1-1; D gene ambiguous. The ends were cut back, 4 bases at V and 14 bases at J, with 14 bases in the middle. This CDR3 spans 11 amino acids.

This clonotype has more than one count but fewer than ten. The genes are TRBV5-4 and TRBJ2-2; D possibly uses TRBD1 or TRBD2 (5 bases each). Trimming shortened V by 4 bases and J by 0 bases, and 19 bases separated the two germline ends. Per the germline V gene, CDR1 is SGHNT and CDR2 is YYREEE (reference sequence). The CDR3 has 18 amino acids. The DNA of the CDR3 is TGTGCCAGCAGCGGGGGTAGCATGGGGCCGTCGAACACCGGGGAGCTGTTTTTT. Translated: CASSGGSMGPSNTGELFF.

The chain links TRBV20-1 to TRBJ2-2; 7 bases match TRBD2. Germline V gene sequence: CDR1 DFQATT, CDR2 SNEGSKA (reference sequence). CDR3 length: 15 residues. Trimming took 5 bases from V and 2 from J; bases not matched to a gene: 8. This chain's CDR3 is CSADDAGLNTGELFF. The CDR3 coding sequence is TGCAGTGCTGACGATGCGGGACTAAACACCGGGGAGCTGTTTTTT.

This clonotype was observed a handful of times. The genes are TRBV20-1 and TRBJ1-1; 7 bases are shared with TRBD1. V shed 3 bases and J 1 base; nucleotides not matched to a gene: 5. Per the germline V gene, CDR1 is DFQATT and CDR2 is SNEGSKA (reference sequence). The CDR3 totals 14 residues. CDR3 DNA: TGCAGTGCTAGGGATGACAGGGAGAACACTGAAGCTTTCTTT. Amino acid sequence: CSARDDRENTEAFF.

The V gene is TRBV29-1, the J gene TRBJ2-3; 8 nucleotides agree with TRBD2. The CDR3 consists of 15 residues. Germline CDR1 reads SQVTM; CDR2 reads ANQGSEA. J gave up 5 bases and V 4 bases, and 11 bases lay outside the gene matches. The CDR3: CSVGGGGRFGDTQYF. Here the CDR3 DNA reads TGCAGCGTTGGTGGGGGCGGGAGGTTTGGAGATACGCAGTATTTT.

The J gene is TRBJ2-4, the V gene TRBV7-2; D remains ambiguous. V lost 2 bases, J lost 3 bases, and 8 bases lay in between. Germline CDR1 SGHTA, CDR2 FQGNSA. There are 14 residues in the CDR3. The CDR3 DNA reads TGTGCCAGCAGCTTAAGGTGGAGCAAAAACATTCAGTACTTC. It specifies CASSLRWSKNIQYF.

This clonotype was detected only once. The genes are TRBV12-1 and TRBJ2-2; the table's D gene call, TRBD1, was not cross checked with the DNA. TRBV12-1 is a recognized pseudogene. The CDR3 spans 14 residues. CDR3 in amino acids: CASSSGLHSWELFF. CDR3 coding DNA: TGTGCCAGCAGCTCAGGGCTCCACAGCTGGGAGCTGTTTTTT.

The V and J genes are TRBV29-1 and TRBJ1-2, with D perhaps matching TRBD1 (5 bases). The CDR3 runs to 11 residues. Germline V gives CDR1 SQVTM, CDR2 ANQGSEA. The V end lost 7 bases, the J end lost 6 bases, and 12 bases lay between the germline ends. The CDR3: CSGGGTNGYTF. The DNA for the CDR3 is TGCAGCGGGGGAGGGACGAATGGCTACACCTTC.

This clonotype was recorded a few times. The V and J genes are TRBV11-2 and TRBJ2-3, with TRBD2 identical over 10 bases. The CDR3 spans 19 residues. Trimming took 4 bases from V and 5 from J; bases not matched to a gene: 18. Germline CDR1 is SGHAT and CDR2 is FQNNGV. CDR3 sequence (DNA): TGTGCCAGCAGCTCTACGGTGGCTAGCGGGAGCCGGATAGGAGATACGCAGTATTTT. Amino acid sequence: CASSSTVASGSRIGDTQYF.

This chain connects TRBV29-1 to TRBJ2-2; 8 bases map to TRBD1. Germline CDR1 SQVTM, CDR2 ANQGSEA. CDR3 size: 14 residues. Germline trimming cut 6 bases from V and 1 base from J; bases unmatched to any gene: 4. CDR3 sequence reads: CSVDREENTGELFF. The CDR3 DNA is TGCAGCGTGGACAGGGAGGAGAACACCGGGGAGCTGTTTTTT.

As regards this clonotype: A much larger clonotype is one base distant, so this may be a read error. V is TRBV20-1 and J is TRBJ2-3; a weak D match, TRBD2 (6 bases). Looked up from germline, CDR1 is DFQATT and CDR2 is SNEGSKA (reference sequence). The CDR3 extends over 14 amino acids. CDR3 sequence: CSARGALATDTQSF. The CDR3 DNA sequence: TGCAGTGCCCGAGGGGCACTAGCAACTGATACGCAGTCTTTT.

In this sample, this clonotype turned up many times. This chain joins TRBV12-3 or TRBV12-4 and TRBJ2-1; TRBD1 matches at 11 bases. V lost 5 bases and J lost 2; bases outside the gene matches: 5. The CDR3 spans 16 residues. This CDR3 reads CASSVRTGGAYNEQFF. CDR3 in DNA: TGTGCCAGCAGTGTAAGGACAGGGGGCGCCTACAATGAGCAGTTCTTC.

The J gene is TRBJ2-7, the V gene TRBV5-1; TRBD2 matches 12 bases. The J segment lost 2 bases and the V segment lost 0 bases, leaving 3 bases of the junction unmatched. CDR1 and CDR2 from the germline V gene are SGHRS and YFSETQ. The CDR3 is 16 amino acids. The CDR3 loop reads CASSLESSGRAYEQYF. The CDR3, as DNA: TGCGCCAGCAGCTTGGAGTCTAGCGGGAGGGCCTACGAGCAGTACTTC.

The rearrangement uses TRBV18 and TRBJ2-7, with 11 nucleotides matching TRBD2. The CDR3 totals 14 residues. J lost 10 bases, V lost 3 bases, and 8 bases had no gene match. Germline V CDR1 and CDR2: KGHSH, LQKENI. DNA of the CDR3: TGTGCCAGCTCACCGGGACTAGCGGACAGAGTTCAGTACTTC. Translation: CASSPGLADRVQYF.

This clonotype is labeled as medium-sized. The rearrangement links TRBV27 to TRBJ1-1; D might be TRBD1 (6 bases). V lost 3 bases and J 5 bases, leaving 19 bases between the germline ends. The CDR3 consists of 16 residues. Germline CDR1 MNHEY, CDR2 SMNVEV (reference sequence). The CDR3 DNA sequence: TGTGCCAGCAGTTTTTTTAGGACAGCCAGTACAACTGAAGCTTTCTTT. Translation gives CASSFFRTASTTEAFF.

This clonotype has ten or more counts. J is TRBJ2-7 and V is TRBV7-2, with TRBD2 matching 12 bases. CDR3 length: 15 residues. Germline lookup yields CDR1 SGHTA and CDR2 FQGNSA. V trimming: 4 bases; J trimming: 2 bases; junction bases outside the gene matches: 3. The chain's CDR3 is CASSSGTSGPYEQYF. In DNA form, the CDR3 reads TGTGCCAGCAGCTCGGGGACTAGCGGGCCCTACGAGCAGTACTTC.

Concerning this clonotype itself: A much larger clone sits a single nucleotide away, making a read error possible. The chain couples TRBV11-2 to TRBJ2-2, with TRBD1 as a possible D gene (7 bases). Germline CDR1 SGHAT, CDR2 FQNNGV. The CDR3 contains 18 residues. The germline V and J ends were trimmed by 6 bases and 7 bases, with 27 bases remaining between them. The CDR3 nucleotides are TGTGCCAGCAGGTTAACCGCCCGCGGGACAGTCAGCGGCGGGGAGCTGTTTTTT. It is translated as CASRLTARGTVSGGELFF.

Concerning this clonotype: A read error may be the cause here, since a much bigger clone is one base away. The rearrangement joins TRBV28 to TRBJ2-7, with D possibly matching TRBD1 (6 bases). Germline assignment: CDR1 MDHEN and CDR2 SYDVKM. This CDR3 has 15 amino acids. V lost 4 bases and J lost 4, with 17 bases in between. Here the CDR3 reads CASSSAAGEFYEQYF. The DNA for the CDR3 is TGTGCCAGCAGTTCTGCGGCAGGGGAGTTTTACGAGCAGTACTTC.

CDR3 nucleotides: TGTGCCAGCAGTTTTTGGACCTCCTACGAGCAGTACTTC. Translation gives CASSFWTSYEQYF. V usage is TRBV28 and J usage is TRBJ2-7; D remains ambiguous. The CDR3 extends over 13 amino acids. Germline loops: CDR1 MDHEN, CDR2 SYDVKM. The V end was cut by 3 bases, the J end by 0 bases, with 6 bases between.